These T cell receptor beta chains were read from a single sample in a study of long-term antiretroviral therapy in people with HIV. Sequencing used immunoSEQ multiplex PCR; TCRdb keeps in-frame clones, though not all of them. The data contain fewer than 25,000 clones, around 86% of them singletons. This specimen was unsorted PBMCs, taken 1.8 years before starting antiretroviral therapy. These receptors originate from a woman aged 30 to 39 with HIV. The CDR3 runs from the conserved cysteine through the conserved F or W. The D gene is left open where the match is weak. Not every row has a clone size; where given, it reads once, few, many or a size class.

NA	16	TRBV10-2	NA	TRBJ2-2	TGCGCCAGCAGTCTTTCCGGGACACATCACACCGGGGAGCTGTTTTTT	CASSLSGTHHTGELFF
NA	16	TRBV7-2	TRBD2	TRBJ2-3	TGTGCCAGCAGCCGGGGGACTACCCCACCCCAAGATACGCAGTATTTT	CASSRGTTPPQDTQYF
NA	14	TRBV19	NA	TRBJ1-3	TGTGCCAGTAGCCCGTTGAGGGCTGGAAACACCATATATTTT	CASSPLRAGNTIYF
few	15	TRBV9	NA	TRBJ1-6	TGTGCCAGCAGCGTAGGTCGACAGACTAATTCACCCCTCCACTTT	CASSVGRQTNSPLHF
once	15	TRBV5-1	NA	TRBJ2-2	TGCGCCAGCAGCTTGGCCAGCGGAATAACCGGGGAGCTGTTTTTT	CASSLASGITGELFF
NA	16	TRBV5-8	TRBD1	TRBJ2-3	TGTGCCAGCAGCCCTCAGGGGGCGCGAAGCACAGATACGCAGTATTTT	CASSPQGARSTDTQYF
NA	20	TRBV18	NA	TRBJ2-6	TGTGCCAGCTCCCTCATAGGGGTCCGGGGGATCGACTCTGGGGCCAACGTCCTGACTTTC	CASSLIGVRGIDSGANVLTF
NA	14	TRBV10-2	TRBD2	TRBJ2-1	TGCGCCAGCTCGACGGGACTAGCGGGCAATGAGCAGTTCTTC	CASSTGLAGNEQFF
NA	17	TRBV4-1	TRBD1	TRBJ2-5	TGCGCCAGCAGCCAACGTACTCCCGGACAGGGACAAGAGACCCAGTACTTC	CASSQRTPGQGQETQYF
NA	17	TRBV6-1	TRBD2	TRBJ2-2	TGTGCCAGCAGTGAAAGTTCCGGCCAGCGGGGTACCGGGGAGCTGTTTTTT	CASSESSGQRGTGELFF
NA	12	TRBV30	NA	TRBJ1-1	TGTGCCTGGAGTTTAGGGAAATTTGAAGCTTTCTTT	CAWSLGKFEAFF